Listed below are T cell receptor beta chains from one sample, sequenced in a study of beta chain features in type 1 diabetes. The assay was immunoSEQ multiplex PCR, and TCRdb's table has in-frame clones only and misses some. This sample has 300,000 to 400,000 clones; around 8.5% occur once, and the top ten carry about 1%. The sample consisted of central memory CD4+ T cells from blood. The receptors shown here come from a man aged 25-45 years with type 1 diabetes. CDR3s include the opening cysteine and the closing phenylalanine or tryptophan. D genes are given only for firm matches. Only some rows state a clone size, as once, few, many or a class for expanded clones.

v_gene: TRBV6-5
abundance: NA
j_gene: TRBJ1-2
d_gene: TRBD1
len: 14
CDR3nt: TGTGCCAGCAGTTACCGGGGACAGGGAGGTGGCTACACCTTC
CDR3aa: CASSYRGQGGGYTF

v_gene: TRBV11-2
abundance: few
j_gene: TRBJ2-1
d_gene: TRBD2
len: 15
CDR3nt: TGTGCCAGCAGCTTAAGAGCGGGGTACAACAATGAGCAGTTCTTC
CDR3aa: CASSLRAGYNNEQFF

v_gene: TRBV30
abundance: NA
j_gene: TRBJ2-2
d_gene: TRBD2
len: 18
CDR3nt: TGTGCCTGGAGCGGTCGGGCTAGCGGTTACGTTAACACCGGGGAGCTGTTTTTT
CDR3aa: CAWSGRASGYVNTGELFF

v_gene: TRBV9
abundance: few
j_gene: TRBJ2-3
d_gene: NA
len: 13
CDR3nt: TGTGCCAGCAGCGTAATAGGGTCAGATACGCAGTATTTT
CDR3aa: CASSVIGSDTQYF

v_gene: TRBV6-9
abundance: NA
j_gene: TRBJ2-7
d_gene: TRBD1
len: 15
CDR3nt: TGTGCCAGCAGGTGTCTGGGACAGGGCTCCTACGAGCAGTACTTC
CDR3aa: CASRCLGQGSYEQYF

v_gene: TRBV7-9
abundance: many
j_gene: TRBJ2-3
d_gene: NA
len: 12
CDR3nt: TGTGCCAGCAGCTTGAGCTTTGATACGCAGTATTTT
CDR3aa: CASSLSFDTQYF

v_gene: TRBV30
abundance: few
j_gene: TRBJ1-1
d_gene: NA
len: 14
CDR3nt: TGTGCCTGGAGTGTACTCACCCGCGTGAGGGAAGCTTTCTTT
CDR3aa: CAWSVLTRVREAFF

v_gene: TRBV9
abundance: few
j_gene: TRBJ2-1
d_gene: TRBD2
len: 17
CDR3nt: TGTGCCAGCAGCGTAGCTCCAACTAGCGGGGGATACAATGAGCAGTTCTTC
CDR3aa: CASSVAPTSGGYNEQFF

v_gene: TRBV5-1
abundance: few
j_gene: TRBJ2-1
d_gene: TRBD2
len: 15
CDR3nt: TGCGCCAGCAGCTTGGCCAGCGGGGGGTACAATGAGCAGTTCTTC
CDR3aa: CASSLASGGYNEQFF

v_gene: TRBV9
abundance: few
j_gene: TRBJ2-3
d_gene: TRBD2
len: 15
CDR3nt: TGTGCCAGCAGCGTAGGGCGGGGGGCGACAGATACGCAGTATTTT
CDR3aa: CASSVGRGATDTQYF

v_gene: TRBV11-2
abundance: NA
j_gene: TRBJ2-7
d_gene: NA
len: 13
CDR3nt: TGTGCCAGCAGCGTGTTAGGCGGTGACGAGCAGTACTTC
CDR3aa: CASSVLGGDEQYF

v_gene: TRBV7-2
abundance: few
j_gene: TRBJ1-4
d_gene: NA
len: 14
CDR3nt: TGTGCCAGCAGCGCAGACAGTTCCAATGAAAAACTGTTTTTT
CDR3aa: CASSADSSNEKLFF

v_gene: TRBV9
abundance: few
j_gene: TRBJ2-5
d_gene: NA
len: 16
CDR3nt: TGTGCCAGCAGCGCCATGTCCGGGGGGCCCGTAGAGACCCAGTACTTC
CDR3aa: CASSAMSGGPVETQYF

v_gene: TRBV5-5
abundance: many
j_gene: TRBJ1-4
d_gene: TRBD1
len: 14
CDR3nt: TGTGCCAGCGGACATTGGACAGGGAATGAAAAACTGTTTTTT
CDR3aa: CASGHWTGNEKLFF

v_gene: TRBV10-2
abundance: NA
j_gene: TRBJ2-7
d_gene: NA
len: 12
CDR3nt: TGCGCCAGCAGTGAAAGGGGATCCGAGCAGTACTTC
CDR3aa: CASSERGSEQYF

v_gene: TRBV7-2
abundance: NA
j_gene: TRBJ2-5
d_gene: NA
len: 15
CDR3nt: TGTGCCAGCAGCTTAGCCGGACCGAGCCAAGAGACCCAGTACTTC
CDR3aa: CASSLAGPSQETQYF

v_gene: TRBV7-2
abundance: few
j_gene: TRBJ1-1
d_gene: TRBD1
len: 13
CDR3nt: TGTGCCAGCAGCTTGCAGGGGGGCACTGAAGCTTTCTTT
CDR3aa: CASSLQGGTEAFF

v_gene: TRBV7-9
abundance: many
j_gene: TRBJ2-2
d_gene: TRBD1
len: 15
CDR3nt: TGTGCCAGCAGCTACGGACAGGGGTCCACCGGGGAGCTGTTTTTT
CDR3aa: CASSYGQGSTGELFF

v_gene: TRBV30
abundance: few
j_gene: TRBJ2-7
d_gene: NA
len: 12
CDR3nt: TGTGCCTGGAGTGCGACACTAGCAACCCAGTACTTC
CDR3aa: CAWSATLATQYF

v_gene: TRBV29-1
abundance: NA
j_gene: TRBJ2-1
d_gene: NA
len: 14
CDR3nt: TGCAGCGGGGGACGGGCGGATTCAGGCAATGAGCAGTTCTTC
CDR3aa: CSGGRADSGNEQFF

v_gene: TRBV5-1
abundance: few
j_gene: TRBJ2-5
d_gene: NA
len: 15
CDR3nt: TGCGCCAGCAGCTTGAACCTGGGGGAGAGGGAGACCCAGTACTTC
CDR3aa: CASSLNLGERETQYF

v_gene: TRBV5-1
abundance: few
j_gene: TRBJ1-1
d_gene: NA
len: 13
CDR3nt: TGCGCCAGCAGCCGCCCGCCGAACACTGAAGCTTTCTTT
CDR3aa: CASSRPPNTEAFF

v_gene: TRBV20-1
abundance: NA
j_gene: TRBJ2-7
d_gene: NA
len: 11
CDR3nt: TGCAGTGCTAGGGGGACCTACGAGCAGTACTTC
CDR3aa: CSARGTYEQYF

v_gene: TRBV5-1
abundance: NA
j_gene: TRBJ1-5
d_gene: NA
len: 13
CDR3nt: TGCGCCAGCAGCTTGGACGTGGCTCAGCCCCAGCATTTT
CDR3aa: CASSLDVAQPQHF

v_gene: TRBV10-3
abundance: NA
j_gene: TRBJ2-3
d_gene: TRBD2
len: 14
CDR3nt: TGTGCCTGCAAGCGGGGGGAAGACACAGATACGCAGTATTTT
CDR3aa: CACKRGEDTDTQYF

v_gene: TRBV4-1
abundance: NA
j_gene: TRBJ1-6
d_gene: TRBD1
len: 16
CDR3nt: TGCGCCAGCAGCCAAGGAGGGGGCAGGAATAATTCACCCCTCCACTTT
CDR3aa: CASSQGGGRNNSPLHF

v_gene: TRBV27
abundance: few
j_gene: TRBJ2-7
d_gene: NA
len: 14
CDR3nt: TGTGCCAGCAGTTTCGATTTTTCCTCCTACGAGCAGTACTTC
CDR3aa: CASSFDFSSYEQYF

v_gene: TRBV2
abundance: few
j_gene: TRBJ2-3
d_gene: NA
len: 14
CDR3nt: TGTGCCAGCAGTGGGAGACGGGCAACAGATACGCAGTATTTT
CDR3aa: CASSGRRATDTQYF

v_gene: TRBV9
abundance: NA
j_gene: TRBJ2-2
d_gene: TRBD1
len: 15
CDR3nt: TGTGCCAGCAGCCAAACGACAGGGGACACCGGGGAGCTGTTTTTT
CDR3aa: CASSQTTGDTGELFF

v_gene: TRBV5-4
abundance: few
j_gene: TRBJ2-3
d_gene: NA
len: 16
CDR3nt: TGTGCCAGCAGCAGCAAACGGGGCCTCGACACAGATACGCAGTATTTT
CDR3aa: CASSSKRGLDTDTQYF

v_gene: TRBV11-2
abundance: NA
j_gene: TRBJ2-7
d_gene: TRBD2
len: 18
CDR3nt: TGTGCCAGCAGCTCCCGTCCAGGCGGGGGGGCGAGTTCCTACGAGCAGTACTTC
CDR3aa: CASSSRPGGGASSYEQYF

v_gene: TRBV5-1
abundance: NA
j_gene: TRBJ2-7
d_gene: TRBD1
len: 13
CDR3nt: TGCGCCAGCAGCTTGGTGACAGGGGGCGAGCAGTACTTC
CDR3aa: CASSLVTGGEQYF

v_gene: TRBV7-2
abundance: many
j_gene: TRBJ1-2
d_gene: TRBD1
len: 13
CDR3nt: TGTGCCAGCAGCCTCTCGACAGGGGATGGCTACACCTTC
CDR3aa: CASSLSTGDGYTF

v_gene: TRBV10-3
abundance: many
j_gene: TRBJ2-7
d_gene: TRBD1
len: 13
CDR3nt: TGTGCCATCGGGACAGGGGGTGAGGGCGAGCAGTACTTC
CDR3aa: CAIGTGGEGEQYF

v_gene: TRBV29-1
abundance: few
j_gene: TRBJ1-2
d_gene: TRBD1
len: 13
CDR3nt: TGCAGCGCTCGGGACAGAGAGGACTATGGCTACACCTTC
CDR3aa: CSARDREDYGYTF

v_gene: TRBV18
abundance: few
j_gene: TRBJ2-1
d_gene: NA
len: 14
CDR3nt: TGTGCCAGCTCACCGGGGGCATCTTACAATGAGCAGTTCTTC
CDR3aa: CASSPGASYNEQFF

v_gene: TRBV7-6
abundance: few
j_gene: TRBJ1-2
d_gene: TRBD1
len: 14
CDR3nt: TGTGCCAGCAGCCCAGGGGGAGCTAACTATGGCTACACCTTC
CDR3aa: CASSPGGANYGYTF

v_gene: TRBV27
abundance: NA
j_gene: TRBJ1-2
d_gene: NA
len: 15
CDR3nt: TGTGCCAGCAGTTTCGGGACCGACGTGCGTGGGGCCTACACCTTC
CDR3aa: CASSFGTDVRGAYTF

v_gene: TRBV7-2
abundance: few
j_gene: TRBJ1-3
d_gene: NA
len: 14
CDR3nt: TGTGCCAGCAGCTTAGGGACCCAGGGAAACACCATATATTTT
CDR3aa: CASSLGTQGNTIYF

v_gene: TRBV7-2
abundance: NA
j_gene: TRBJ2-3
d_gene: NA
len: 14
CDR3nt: TGTGCCAGCAGCTTATGGGACGGTGGGGATACGCAGTATTTT
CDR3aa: CASSLWDGGDTQYF

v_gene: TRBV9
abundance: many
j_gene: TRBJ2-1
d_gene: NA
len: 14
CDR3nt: TGTGCCAGCAGCGTAGGCCCGGCCTTCGGGGAGCAGTTCTTC
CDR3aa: CASSVGPAFGEQFF

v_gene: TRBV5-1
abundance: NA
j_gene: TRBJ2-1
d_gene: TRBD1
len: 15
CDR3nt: TGCGCCAGCAGACCGGGACAGGGGGCGAACAATGAGCAGTTCTTC
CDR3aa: CASRPGQGANNEQFF